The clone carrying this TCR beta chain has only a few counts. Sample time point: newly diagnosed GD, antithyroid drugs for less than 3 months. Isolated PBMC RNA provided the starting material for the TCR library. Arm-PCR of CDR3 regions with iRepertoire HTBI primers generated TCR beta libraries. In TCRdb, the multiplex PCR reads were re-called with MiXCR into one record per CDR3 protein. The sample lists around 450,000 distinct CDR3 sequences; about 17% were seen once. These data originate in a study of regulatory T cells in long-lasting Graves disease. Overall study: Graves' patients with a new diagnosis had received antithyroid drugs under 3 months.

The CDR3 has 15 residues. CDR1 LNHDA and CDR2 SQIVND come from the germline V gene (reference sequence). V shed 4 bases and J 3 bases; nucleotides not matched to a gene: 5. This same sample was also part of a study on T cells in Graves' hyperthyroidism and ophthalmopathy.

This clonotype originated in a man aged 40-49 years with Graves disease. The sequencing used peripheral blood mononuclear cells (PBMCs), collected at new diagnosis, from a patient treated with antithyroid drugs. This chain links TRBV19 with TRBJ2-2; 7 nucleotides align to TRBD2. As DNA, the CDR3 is TGTGCCAGTAGTAGGGTGGCGGGGGACACCGGGGAGCTGTTTTTT. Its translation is CASSRVAGDTGELFF.